Below are 20 T cell receptor beta chains sequenced from a single sample in a study of blood T cell repertoires in COVID-19. Data came from immunoSEQ multiplex PCR; TCRdb stores just in-frame clones and leaves some out. The sample lists about 370,000 clones; about 90% were seen once. The sequenced material came from peripheral blood. Receptors were obtained from a woman in her twenties or thirties with COVID-19, enrolled during active disease.

The J gene is TRBJ2-5, the V gene TRBV21-1; TRBD2 is the table's D call and was not checked against the DNA. TRBV21-1 is noted as a pseudogene. The length of the CDR3 is 14 residues. The CDR3 spells CASSKVAGTWTQYF. CDR3 sequence (DNA): TGTGCCAGCAGCAAAGTGGCGGGGACTTGGACCCAGTACTTC.

The chain joins TRBV29-1 to TRBJ2-7; TRBD2 is a possible D gene (5 bases). The CDR3 totals 14 residues. Trimming took off 7 bases at V and 1 base at J, with 17 bases between the two ends. CDR1 SQVTM and CDR2 ANQGSEA come from the germline V gene. CDR3 sequence (DNA): TGCAGCGCTGGGCCGGGCGGGCCATCCTACGAGCAGTACTTC. It specifies CSAGPGGPSYEQYF.

V usage is TRBV18 and J usage is TRBJ2-7; a possible D gene is TRBD1 (6 bases). Deletions cut 6 bases from V and 1 base from J, with 10 bases between. The CDR3 sequence is 13 residues long. Germline lookup yields CDR1 KGHSH and CDR2 LQKENI. The chain's CDR3 is CASSQGQSYEQYF. DNA of the CDR3: TGTGCCAGCTCCCAAGGACAGTCCTACGAGCAGTACTTC.

The J gene is TRBJ1-1, the V gene TRBV19, with 7 positions matching TRBD1. V dropped 7 bases and J dropped 4; count of bases not matched to a gene: 9. This CDR3 has 14 amino acids. Germline V gives CDR1 LNHDA, CDR2 SQIVND (reference sequence). CDR3: CASTPTGLATEAFF. The CDR3 coding sequence is TGTGCCAGTACCCCGACAGGGCTCGCCACTGAAGCTTTCTTT. The whole variable domain, filled in from reference TRBV19 and TRBJ1-1, reads DGGITQSPKYLFRKEGQNVTLSCEQNLNHDAMYWYRQDPGQGLRLIYYSQIVNDFQKGDIAEGYSVSREKKESFPLTVTSAQKNPTAFYLCASTPTGLATEAFFGQGTRLTVV.

The V gene is TRBV4-3, the J gene TRBJ2-1; D call uncertain. The CDR3 loop spans 15 amino acids. The V gene's germline CDR1 is LGHNA and CDR2 YSLEER. Deletions cut 1 base from V and 1 base from J, with 8 bases between. The CDR3: CASSQVARSYNEQFF. In DNA, the CDR3 is TGCGCCAGCAGCCAAGTCGCACGGTCCTACAATGAGCAGTTCTTC.

The chain carries TRBV28 and TRBJ2-7; maybe TRBD2 (6 bases). The CDR3 runs to 14 residues. V lost 2 bases, J lost 7 bases, and 15 bases lay in between. CDR1 MDHEN and CDR2 SYDVKM come from the germline V gene. The DNA for the CDR3 is TGTGCCAGCAGTTTAGGGGTCCCGGGGAGGGAGCAGTACTTC. Its translation is CASSLGVPGREQYF.

The chain is built from TRBV5-1 and TRBJ1-1, with D uncertain. The CDR3 covers 13 residues. Per germline, CDR1 SGHRS and CDR2 YFSETQ. V was shortened by 1 base and J by 2 bases, with 6 bases between the two germline ends. In DNA form, the CDR3 reads TGCGCCAGCAGCTTGCCCCCTAACACTGAAGCTTTCTTT. Translation gives CASSLPPNTEAFF.

The rearrangement joins TRBV5-4 to TRBJ1-2; 7 bases fit TRBD1. Germline CDR1 and CDR2: SGHNT and YYREEE (reference sequence). The ends lost 5 bases at V and 1 base at J; junction bases unmatched: 5. The CDR3 contains 14 residues. CDR3 region: CASSNRGVNYGYTF. In nucleotides, the CDR3 is TGTGCCAGCAGTAACAGGGGCGTTAACTATGGCTACACCTTC.

A single count supports this clone. The V and J genes are TRBV9 and TRBJ1-4; TRBD1 aligns across 7 bases. The CDR3 totals 17 residues. In germline, CDR1 is SGDLS, CDR2 YYNGEE. Trimming cost V 0 bases and J 0 bases; bases outside gene matches: 5. In DNA, the CDR3 is TGTGCCAGCAGCGTAGGCGACAGGGTAACAACTAATGAAAAACTGTTTTTT. This encodes CASSVGDRVTTNEKLFF. Filled out from reference TRBV9 and TRBJ1-4, the complete variable domain reads DSGVTQTPKHLITATGQRVTLRCSPRSGDLSVYWYQQSLDQGLQFLIQYYNGEERAKGNILERFSAQQFPDLHSELNLSSLELGDSALYFCASSVGDRVTTNEKLFFGSGTQLSVL.

The chain combines TRBV28 with TRBJ1-1; D gene unclear. The CDR3 runs 12 residues. Germline assignment: CDR1 MDHEN and CDR2 SYDVKM. V was pared by 3 bases and J by 4 bases, with 6 bases between. CDR3 region: CASSFRGTEAFF. The CDR3 DNA reads as TGTGCCAGCAGTTTCCGGGGCACTGAAGCTTTCTTT.

The rearrangement uses TRBV7-8 and TRBJ1-5; D remains ambiguous. This CDR3 contains 17 residues. The ends were cut back, 1 base at V and 3 bases at J, with 16 bases in the middle. Germline CDR1 SGHVS, CDR2 FQNEAQ. In DNA form, the CDR3 reads TGTGCCAGCAGCTTAGATGAGGGAACGTACGTCAATCAGCCCCAGCATTTT. Translating it yields CASSLDEGTYVNQPQHF.

The chain has TRBV11-2 and TRBJ1-1, with D possibly matching TRBD1 (6 bases). V was shortened by 0 bases and J by 6 bases, with 14 bases between the two germline ends. There are 15 residues in the CDR3. Looked up from germline, CDR1 is SGHAT and CDR2 is FQNNGV. CDR3 sequence reads: CASSLDGAGAPEAFF. CDR3 nucleotides: TGTGCCAGCAGCTTAGATGGGGCGGGGGCCCCTGAAGCTTTCTTT.

This chain uses TRBV7-3 with TRBJ2-2, with TRBD2 identical over 10 bases. The J segment lost 4 bases and the V segment lost 5 bases, leaving 7 bases of the junction unmatched. CDR3 size: 16 residues. Germline values: CDR1 SGHTA, CDR2 FQGTGA. CDR3 residues: CASSLLAGEATGELFF. CDR3 nucleotide sequence: TGTGCCAGCAGCCTCCTAGCGGGAGAGGCCACCGGGGAGCTGTTTTTT.

Only one count was recorded for this clone. The CDR3 DNA is TGTGCCAGCAGCGGCAACGTACCGGGACAGGGTTTGGATGAGCAGTTCTTC. It yields the protein CASSGNVPGQGLDEQFF. J is TRBJ2-1 and V is TRBV9; 9 positions match TRBD1. The CDR3 covers 17 residues. After removal of 3 bases from V and 8 bases from J, the junction contained 15 bases not matched to a gene. Germline V gene sequence: CDR1 SGDLS, CDR2 YYNGEE.

In regard to this clone: In the same sample, other DNA sequences code for this CDR3. The chain recombines TRBV7-3 with TRBJ1-1; perhaps TRBD1 as D (6 bases). CDR1 and CDR2 (germline): SGHTA, FQGTGA. The CDR3 extends over 14 amino acids. V lost 5 bases and J 4 bases, leaving 14 bases between the germline ends. CDR3 amino acids: CASSLSGGITEAFF. Written as DNA, the CDR3 is TGTGCCAGCAGCCTTTCGGGGGGCATCACTGAAGCTTTCTTT. The full variable domain, with the rest looked up from reference TRBV7-3 and TRBJ1-1, is GAGVSQTPSNKVTEKGKYVELRCDPISGHTALYWYRQSLGQGPEFLIYFQGTGAADDSGLPNDRFFAVRPEGSVSTLKIQRTERGDSAVYLCASSLSGGITEAFFGQGTRLTVV.

The rearrangement links TRBV15 to TRBJ1-3; 8 bases agree with TRBD1. Per germline, CDR1 LNHNV and CDR2 YYDKDF (reference sequence). V gave up 3 bases and J gave up 0 bases; unmatched junction bases: 4. This CDR3 is built from 16 residues. CDR3 region: CATSRDRESSGNTIYF. CDR3 coding DNA: TGTGCCACCAGCAGGGACAGGGAATCCTCTGGAAACACCATATATTTT.

This clone came up once. The chain combines TRBV28 with TRBJ2-1, with D tentatively TRBD1 (6 bases). This CDR3 has 14 residues. V lost 2 bases and J 11 bases, leaving 16 bases between the germline ends. The germline V gene has CDR1 MDHEN and CDR2 SYDVKM. The CDR3 nucleotides are TGTGCCAGCAGTTTAGGGGGACACCGCCCCAAGCAGTTCTTC. Protein: CASSLGGHRPKQFF. The full variable domain, completed using reference TRBV28 and TRBJ2-1, is DVKVTQSSRYLVKRTGEKVFLECVQDMDHENMFWYRQDPGLGLRLIYFSYDVKMKEKGDIPEGYSVSREKKERFSLILESASTNQTSMYLCASSLGGHRPKQFFGPGTRLTVL.

The chain couples TRBV3-1 (or the pseudogene TRBV3-2) to TRBJ1-1; tentatively, D is TRBD1 (5 bases). The CDR3 length is 14 residues. The germline V gene encodes CDR1 LGHDT and CDR2 YNNKEL (reference sequence). Trimming cost V 5 bases and J 6 bases, with 16 bases left between them. CDR3 nucleotides: TGTGCCAGCAGCTATGGACACCGCGACTCTGAAGCTTTCTTT. Translating it yields CASSYGHRDSEAFF.

In its sample, this clone was seen many times. V usage is TRBV5-1 and J usage is TRBJ2-7, with D possibly being TRBD1 (6 bases). Deletions cut 0 bases from V and 2 bases from J, with 12 bases between. This CDR3 has 15 residues. Looked up from germline, CDR1 is SGHRS and CDR2 is YFSETQ. In DNA, the CDR3 is TGCGCCAGCAGCTTGGCGCCAGGGGAAGCCTACGAGCAGTACTTC. It specifies CASSLAPGEAYEQYF. The full variable domain, rest sourced from reference TRBV5-1 and TRBJ2-7, is KAGVTQTPRYLIKTRGQQVTLSCSPISGHRSVSWYQQTPGQGLQFLFEYFSETQRNKGNFPGRFSGRQFSNSRSEMNVSTLELGDSALYLCASSLAPGEAYEQYFGPGTRLTVT.

The sample holds one count of this clone. The CDR3 here is CASSPRQVLAGETQYF. DNA for the CDR3: TGTGCCAGCAGCCCCCGACAGGTCCTAGCCGGGGAGACCCAGTACTTC. The J gene is TRBJ2-5, the V gene TRBV7-9, with D maybe TRBD1 (6 bases). Germline CDR1 SEHNR, CDR2 FQNEAQ (reference sequence). This CDR3 region has 16 residues. Trimming cost V 5 bases and J 5 bases, with 21 bases left between them. Full variable domain (outside the CDR3, taken from reference TRBV7-9 and TRBJ2-5): DTGVSQNPRHKITKRGQNVTFRCDPISEHNRLYWYRQTLGQGPEFLTYFQNEAQLEKSRLLSDRFSAERPKGSFSTLEIQRTEQGDSAMYLCASSPRQVLAGETQYFGPGTRLLVL.